Detailed here is one T cell receptor beta chain. These data are taken from a study of HIV-infected patients and healthy controls. Whole blood was used without fractionation, so all unsorted peripheral T cells were included. Alpha and beta constant-region primers primed reverse transcription of around 0.5 ug RNA. Each of the alpha and beta chains got its own library through chain-specific third strand synthesis with indices. TCRdb analysed the 5' RACE reads with MiXCR anew, one entry per CDR3 protein. The repertoire has around 21,000 distinct CDR3 sequences, around 9.3% of them found once; the top ten carry roughly 2.6%. This CDR3 comprises 14 residues. Germline-derived CDR1 and CDR2 are MDHEN and SYDVKM. Trimming cost V 6 bases and J 6 bases, with 15 bases left between them.

Sequences were obtained from blood. The chain has TRBV28 and TRBJ1-5; D gene ambiguous. This receptor was identified in an adult in good health. CDR3: CASRVPLRGQPQHF. CDR3 nucleotides: TGTGCCAGCAGAGTCCCTCTCCGCGGTCAGCCCCAGCATTTT.